A single sample gave rise to the 24 T cell receptor beta chains below, sequenced in a study of shared clonotypes between healthy human individuals. Only in-frame clones appear in the TCRdb table, and some are missing; sequencing was by immunoSEQ multiplex PCR. The data show some 900,000 clones, more than 75% seen once. Specimen: memory CD4+ T cells sorted from blood. The subset: CD45RA-negative fraction. These receptors originate from a man between 18 and 35 years old in good health.

This clone appeared many times. The chain carries TRBV27 and TRBJ2-5, with 10 positions matching TRBD1. Germline lookup yields CDR1 MNHEY and CDR2 SMNVEV (reference sequence). The V and J ends lost 5 bases and 5 bases, in that order; junction bases with no gene match: 8. The CDR3 loop spans 15 amino acids. CDR3 in amino acids: CASSLTGGFGETQYF. CDR3 DNA: TGTGCCAGCAGTCTGACAGGGGGCTTCGGGGAGACCCAGTACTTC.

The rearrangement joins TRBV11-2 to TRBJ1-4, with D tentatively TRBD1 (5 bases). Looked up from germline, CDR1 is SGHAT and CDR2 is FQNNGV. This CDR3 is built from 15 residues. Trimming stripped 5 bases from V and 0 bases from J, with 10 bases between. As DNA, the CDR3 is TGTGCCAGCAGCCTCCGGGGCCCAACTAATGAAAAACTGTTTTTT. It encodes CASSLRGPTNEKLFF. The full variable domain, with the rest looked up from reference TRBV11-2 and TRBJ1-4, is EAGVAQSPRYKIIEKRQSVAFWCNPISGHATLYWYQQILGQGPKLLIQFQNNGVVDDSQLPKDRFSAERLKGVDSTLKIQPAKLEDSAVYLCASSLRGPTNEKLFFGSGTQLSVL.

The V call is TRBV30, the J call TRBJ1-4; weak D call: TRBD1 (6 bases). CDR3 length equals 15 residues. Trimming left V 5 bases short and J 4 bases short, with 17 bases between. Germline CDR1 GTSNPN, CDR2 SVGIG (reference sequence). The DNA for the CDR3 is TGTGCCTGGGCCAGGGGAGGGACCTTTAATGAAAAACTGTTTTTT. This codes for CAWARGGTFNEKLFF.

V is TRBV7-8 and J is TRBJ2-7, with TRBD2 identical over 9 bases. Unmatched junction bases numbered 9, after V lost 5 bases and J lost 1 base. The CDR3 totals 16 residues. Germline-derived CDR1 and CDR2 are SGHVS and FQNEAQ. The CDR3 DNA follows: TGTGCCAGCAGCCCGCAGCCTAGCGGGGCGTCCTACGAGCAGTACTTC. This gives the protein CASSPQPSGASYEQYF.

Remarks on this clone: Other DNA sequences of this sample code for an identical CDR3. The V and J genes are TRBV7-2 and TRBJ2-7; 8 positions agree with TRBD2. Germline V lookup: CDR1 SGHTA, CDR2 FQGNSA. The V gene end was trimmed by 3 bases and the J gene end by 4 bases; junction bases not matched to a gene: 2. The CDR3 covers 13 residues. This CDR3 is CASSLGLGYEQYF. The CDR3 nucleotides are TGTGCCAGCAGCTTGGGACTAGGATACGAGCAGTACTTC.

The V gene is TRBV30, the J gene TRBJ2-3; 15 nucleotides align to TRBD2. The junction had 8 bases not matched to a gene; V was cut back by 2 bases and J by 2 bases. The CDR3 runs to 18 residues. In germline, CDR1 is GTSNPN, CDR2 SVGIG (reference sequence). CDR3 protein: CAWSTGLAGGLSTDTQYF. The CDR3 region has the DNA TGTGCCTGGAGTACCGGACTAGCGGGGGGGCTTTCCACAGATACGCAGTATTTT.

A single count supports this clone. This rearrangement joins TRBV6-1 to TRBJ1-4; 7 bases fit TRBD1. Germline V lookup: CDR1 MNHNS, CDR2 SASEGT. Trimming removed 7 bases from V and 7 bases from J; junction bases left unmatched: 12. The CDR3 has 15 residues. In DNA, the CDR3 is TGTGCCAGCAAGAGGGTAGGGGGCGCGAGTGAAAAACTGTTTTTT. Residues: CASKRVGGASEKLFF.

The chain has TRBV7-9 and TRBJ2-5; TRBD2 matches 7 bases. V shed 2 bases, J shed 1 base, and the junction held 10 bases outside the gene matches. This CDR3 contains 17 residues. The germline gives CDR1 SEHNR, CDR2 FQNEAQ (reference sequence). The CDR3 spells CASSLFREGIRQETQYF. The CDR3 bases are TGTGCCAGCAGCTTATTCAGGGAGGGGATCCGCCAAGAGACCCAGTACTTC.

In its sample, this clone was seen a few times. The rearrangement uses TRBV11-1 and TRBJ2-7; 7 bases line up with TRBD2. Looked up from germline, CDR1 is SGHAT and CDR2 is FQDESV (reference sequence). V shed 1 base and J 3 bases; nucleotides not matched to a gene: 3. The CDR3 runs to 14 residues. The CDR3 loop reads CASSLGAGVYEQYF. The CDR3 DNA reads TGTGCCAGCAGCTTAGGGGCGGGGGTCTACGAGCAGTACTTC.

The rearrangement uses TRBV2 and TRBJ2-5, with D possibly being TRBD1 (6 bases). Germline values: CDR1 SNHLY, CDR2 FYNNEI. There are 12 residues in the CDR3. V shed 6 bases and J shed 5 bases, with 10 bases lying between them. Here the CDR3 DNA reads TGTGCCAGCAGGGAAAGGGGGGAGACCCAGTACTTC. Its protein is CASRERGETQYF.

The chain uses TRBV19 and TRBJ1-2; TRBD1 is a possible D gene (6 bases). This CDR3 has 16 residues. V was clipped by 5 bases and J by 6 bases, with 22 bases between them. Germline V gene data show CDR1 as LNHDA and CDR2 as SQIVND (reference sequence). Here the CDR3 DNA reads TGTGCCAGTAGTGCCTACCGGGACACACTGGTTCATGGCTACACCTTC. This gives the protein CASSAYRDTLVHGYTF. Looking up the rest from reference TRBV19 and TRBJ1-2 gives the full variable domain: DGGITQSPKYLFRKEGQNVTLSCEQNLNHDAMYWYRQDPGQGLRLIYYSQIVNDFQKGDIAEGYSVSREKKESFPLTVTSAQKNPTAFYLCASSAYRDTLVHGYTFGSGTRLTVV.

The chain joins TRBV7-6 to TRBJ1-5; 8 bases are a match to TRBD1. The CDR3 loop spans 15 amino acids. The V gene's germline CDR1 is SGHVS and CDR2 FNYEAQ. The J segment lost 4 bases and the V segment lost 4 bases, leaving 6 bases of the junction unmatched. The CDR3 region is CASSSLGQGNQPQHF. CDR3 nucleotide sequence: TGTGCCAGCAGCTCTCTCGGACAGGGAAATCAGCCCCAGCATTTT. The full variable domain, with the rest looked up from reference TRBV7-6 and TRBJ1-5, is GAGVSQSPRYKVTKRGQDVALRCDPISGHVSLYWYRQALGQGPEFLTYFNYEAQQDKSGLPNDRFSAERPEGSISTLTIQRTEQRDSAMYRCASSSLGQGNQPQHFGDGTRLSIL.

This clone was counted between two and nine times. The V call is TRBV10-3, the J call TRBJ2-6; tentatively, D is TRBD1 or TRBD2 (5 bases each). The V and J ends lost 11 bases and 0 bases respectively, with 14 bases between them. The CDR3 is 15 residues long. From germline, CDR1 is ENHRY and CDR2 SYGVKD. This CDR3 is CAAYSGTSGANVLTF. The CDR3 bases are TGTGCCGCCTATTCAGGGACCTCTGGGGCCAACGTCCTGACTTTC.

V is TRBV7-2 and J is TRBJ1-5; 10 positions agree with TRBD1. This CDR3 comprises 16 residues. Germline lookup yields CDR1 SGHTA and CDR2 FQGNSA. The V segment lost 4 bases and the J segment 3 bases; nucleotides outside the gene matches: 6. CDR3 nucleotides: TGTGCCAGCAGCTCGGGACAGGGGTTCTTCAATCAGCCCCAGCATTTT. It is translated as CASSSGQGFFNQPQHF.

The chain has TRBV12-5 and TRBJ2-7; 7 bases fit TRBD2. CDR3 length equals 16 residues. The ends lost 3 bases at V and 3 bases at J; junction bases unmatched: 11. CDR1 is LGHNT and CDR2 is FRNRAP in the germline V gene. CDR3 DNA: TGTGCTAGTGGTTTCTGGGGCGGTAGCGGGCGCTACGAGCAGTACTTC. This sequence encodes CASGFWGGSGRYEQYF.

This chain uses TRBV5-1 with TRBJ2-1, with 10 bases that match TRBD2. The germline gives CDR1 SGHRS, CDR2 YFSETQ. V shed 4 bases and J 3 bases; nucleotides not matched to a gene: 4. CDR3 length: 15 residues. This chain's CDR3 is CASSLGLAHYNEQFF. The CDR3 region has the DNA TGCGCCAGCAGCCTGGGACTAGCGCACTACAATGAGCAGTTCTTC.

The V call is TRBV7-2, the J call TRBJ2-3; 7 bases line up with TRBD1. Looked up from germline, CDR1 is SGHTA and CDR2 is FQGNSA. Trimming cost V 2 bases and J 3 bases; bases outside gene matches: 5. CDR3 size: 15 residues. Written as DNA, the CDR3 is TGTGCCAGCAGCTTAACAGGGGAAGGGACAGATACGCAGTATTTT. Its protein product is CASSLTGEGTDTQYF.

This clone was counted only a few times. The rearrangement joins TRBV6-6 to TRBJ2-1; D uncertain. The CDR3 length is 14 residues. The germline gives CDR1 MNHNY, CDR2 SVGAGI (reference sequence). V was shortened by 2 bases and J by 4 bases, with 9 bases between the two germline ends. The CDR3 here is CASSYDALYNEQFF. Written as DNA, the CDR3 is TGTGCCAGCAGTTACGACGCCCTATACAATGAGCAGTTCTTC.

Note on this clone: Within the sample, other DNA sequences also encode this same CDR3. The chain has TRBV11-3 and TRBJ1-6, with a possible D match to TRBD1 (6 bases). This CDR3 comprises 13 residues. Trimming removed 4 bases from V and 7 bases from J, with 8 bases in between. The germline V gene encodes CDR1 SGHNT and CDR2 YENEEA. For the CDR3, the DNA is TGTGCCAGCAGCTGGACAGTGAATTCACCCCTCCACTTT. This sequence encodes CASSWTVNSPLHF.

In this sample, this clone turned up many times. At one end the junction does not follow the germline gene, possibly because of a read error. V usage is TRBV7-7 and J usage is TRBJ2-5, with TRBD2 matching over 11 bases. Germline loops: CDR1 SSHAT, CDR2 FNYEAQ (reference sequence). This CDR3 has 17 amino acids. As DNA, the CDR3 is TGTGCTAGCAGCTTAGGGTCGGGCGGACTAGCGGGAGAGACCCAGTACTTC. Amino acid sequence: CASSLGSGGLAGETQYF.

This chain joins TRBV18 and TRBJ1-1; 8 nucleotides agree with TRBD1. With 2 bases clipped from V and 6 bases from J, the junction kept 5 bases outside the gene matches. Germline values: CDR1 KGHSH, CDR2 LQKENI. CDR3 length: 14 residues. The CDR3, as DNA: TGTGCCAGCTCACCAGAGAACAGGGGGTCTGAAGCTTTCTTT. It translates to CASSPENRGSEAFF.

This chain joins TRBV7-2 and TRBJ2-3; tentative D call: TRBD2 (6 bases). V gave up 8 bases and J gave up 1 base, with 13 bases separating them. CDR3 length: 14 residues. Per the germline V gene, CDR1 is SGHTA and CDR2 is FQGNSA. CDR3 DNA sequence: TGTGCCAGCCGAAAGTGGGAGGGCACAGATACGCAGTATTTT. Protein: CASRKWEGTDTQYF.

The chain links TRBV5-4 to TRBJ2-1, with 10 nucleotides matching TRBD2. The CDR3 spans 16 residues. J was trimmed by 5 bases and V by 4 bases; bases with no gene match: 9. CDR1 SGHNT and CDR2 YYREEE come from the germline V gene (reference sequence). The CDR3 region is CASSPGPTSGNNEQFF. As DNA, the CDR3 is TGTGCCAGCAGCCCCGGTCCCACTAGCGGGAACAATGAGCAGTTCTTC.

The chain carries TRBV6-1 and TRBJ2-3, with unresolved D. Per germline, CDR1 MNHNS and CDR2 SASEGT. Trimming took 4 bases from V and 0 from J, leaving 11 bases between them. The CDR3 runs to 15 residues. The CDR3 DNA reads as TGTGCCAGCAGTGTTATAGGTCCTAGCACAGATACGCAGTATTTT. It translates to CASSVIGPSTDTQYF.